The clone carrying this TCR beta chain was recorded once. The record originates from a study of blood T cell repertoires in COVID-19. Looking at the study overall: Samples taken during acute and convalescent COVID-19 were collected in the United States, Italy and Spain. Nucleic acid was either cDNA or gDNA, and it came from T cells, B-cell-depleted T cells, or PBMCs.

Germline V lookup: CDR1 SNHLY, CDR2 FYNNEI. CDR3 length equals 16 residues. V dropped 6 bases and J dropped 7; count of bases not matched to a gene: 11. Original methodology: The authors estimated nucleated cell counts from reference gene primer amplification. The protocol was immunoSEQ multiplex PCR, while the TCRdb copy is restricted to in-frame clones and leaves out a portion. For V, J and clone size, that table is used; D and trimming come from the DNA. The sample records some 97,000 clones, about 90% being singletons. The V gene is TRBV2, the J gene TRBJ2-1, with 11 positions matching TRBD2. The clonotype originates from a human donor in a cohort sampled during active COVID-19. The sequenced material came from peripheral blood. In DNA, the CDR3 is TGTGCCAGCAGGGGACTAGCGGAAGTCGTTGGAAATGAGCAGTTCTTC. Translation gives CASRGLAEVVGNEQFF.